This T cell receptor beta chain was identified during a study of blood T cell repertoires in COVID-19. On the study more broadly: The study drew acute and convalescent COVID-19 samples from the United States, Italy and Spain.

This CDR3 spans 16 amino acids. Germline-derived CDR1 and CDR2 are SGHRS and YFSETQ. Trimming removed 3 bases from V and 0 bases from J, with 13 bases in between. Assay used: immunoSEQ multiplex PCR; TCRdb lists only in-frame clones, some missing. The sample consists of 300,000 to 450,000 clones, 85% of them appearing once. The chain combines TRBV5-1 with TRBJ1-5; weak D call: TRBD1 (6 bases). Material for sequencing was peripheral blood. This receptor was identified in a woman aged 18-29 years with acute or convalescent COVID-19. The CDR3 spells CASSWGHGDSNQPQHF. CDR3 nucleotides: TGCGCCAGCAGCTGGGGACACGGTGATAGCAATCAGCCCCAGCATTTT.